This entry features one T cell receptor beta chain sequence. Other DNA sequences in this sample translate to the same CDR3. TCRdb keeps only in-frame clones here, not all; method: immunoSEQ multiplex PCR. Of around 80,000 clones in the sample, around 83% were seen once. V was cut by 3 bases and J by 1 base, with 12 bases left in between. The germline gives CDR1 KGHSH, CDR2 LQKENI. This CDR3 has 15 amino acids. These data belong to a study of radiotherapy plus CTLA-4 blockade in lung cancer. The rearrangement links TRBV18 to TRBJ2-5, with D tentatively TRBD1 or TRBD2 (5 bases each). The TCR originated in a human donor with non-small cell lung cancer who had stable disease on radiotherapy plus ipilimumab. This specimen was peripheral blood, taken from a patient treated with radiotherapy plus ipilimumab. CDR3 in DNA: TGTGCCAGCTCACCGAACAGTGGGGGCCAAGAGACCCAGTACTTC. It encodes CASSPNSGGQETQYF.